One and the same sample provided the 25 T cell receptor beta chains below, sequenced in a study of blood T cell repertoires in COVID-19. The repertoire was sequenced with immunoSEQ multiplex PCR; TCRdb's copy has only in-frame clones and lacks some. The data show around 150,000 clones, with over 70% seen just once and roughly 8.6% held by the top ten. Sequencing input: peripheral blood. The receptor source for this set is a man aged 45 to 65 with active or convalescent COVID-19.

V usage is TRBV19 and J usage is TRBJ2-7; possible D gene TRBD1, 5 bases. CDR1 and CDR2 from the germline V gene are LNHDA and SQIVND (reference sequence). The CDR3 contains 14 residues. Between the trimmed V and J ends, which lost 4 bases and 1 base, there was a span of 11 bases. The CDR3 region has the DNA TGTGCCAGTAGTACAAGCAGGGAATCCTACGAGCAGTACTTC. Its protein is CASSTSRESYEQYF.

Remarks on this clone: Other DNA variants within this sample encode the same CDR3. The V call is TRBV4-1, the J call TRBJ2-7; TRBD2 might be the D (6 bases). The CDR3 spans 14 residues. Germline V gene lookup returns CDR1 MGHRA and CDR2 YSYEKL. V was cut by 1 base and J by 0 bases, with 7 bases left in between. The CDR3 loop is CASSQVSGSYEQYF. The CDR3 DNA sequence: TGCGCCAGCAGCCAAGTTAGCGGCTCCTACGAGCAGTACTTC.

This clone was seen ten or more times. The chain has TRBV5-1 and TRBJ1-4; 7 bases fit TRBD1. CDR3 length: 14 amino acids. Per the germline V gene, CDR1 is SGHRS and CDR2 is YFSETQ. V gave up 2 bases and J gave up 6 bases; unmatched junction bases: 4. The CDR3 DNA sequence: TGCGCCAGCAGCTTCAAGGGGGCTGATGAAAAACTGTTTTTT. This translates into CASSFKGADEKLFF.

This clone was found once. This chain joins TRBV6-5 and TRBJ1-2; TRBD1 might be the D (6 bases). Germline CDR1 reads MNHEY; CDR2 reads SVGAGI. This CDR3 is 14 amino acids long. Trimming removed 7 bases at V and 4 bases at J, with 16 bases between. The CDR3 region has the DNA TGTGCCAGCATTCAATCACTGGGGGCCTATGGCTACACCTTC. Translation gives CASIQSLGAYGYTF.

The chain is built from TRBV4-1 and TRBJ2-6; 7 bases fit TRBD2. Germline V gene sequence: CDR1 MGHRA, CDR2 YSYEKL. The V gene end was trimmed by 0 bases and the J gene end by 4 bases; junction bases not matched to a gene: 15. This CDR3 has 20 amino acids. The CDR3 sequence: CASSQDPPRWRTRGANVLTF. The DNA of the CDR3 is TGCGCCAGCAGCCAAGATCCCCCCAGGTGGCGGACTAGAGGGGCCAACGTCCTGACTTTC.

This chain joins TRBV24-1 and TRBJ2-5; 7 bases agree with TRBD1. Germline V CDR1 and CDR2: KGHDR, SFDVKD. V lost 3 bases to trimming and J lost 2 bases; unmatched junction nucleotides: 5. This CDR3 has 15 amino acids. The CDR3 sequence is CATSDPGQAQETQYF. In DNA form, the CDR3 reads TGTGCCACCAGTGATCCTGGACAGGCTCAAGAGACCCAGTACTTC.

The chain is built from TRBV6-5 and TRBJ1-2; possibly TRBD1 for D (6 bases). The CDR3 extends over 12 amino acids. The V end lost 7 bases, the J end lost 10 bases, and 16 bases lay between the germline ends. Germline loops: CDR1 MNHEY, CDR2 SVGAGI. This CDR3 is CASMTGPLDYTF. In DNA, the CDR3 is TGTGCCAGCATGACAGGTCCGCTTGACTACACCTTC.

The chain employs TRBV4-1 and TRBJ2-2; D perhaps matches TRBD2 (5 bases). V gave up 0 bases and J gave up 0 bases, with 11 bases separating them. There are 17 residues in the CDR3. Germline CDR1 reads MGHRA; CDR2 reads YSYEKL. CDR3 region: CASSQEGSRTNTGELFF. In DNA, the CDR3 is TGCGCCAGCAGCCAAGAAGGGAGCAGGACGAACACCGGGGAGCTGTTTTTT.

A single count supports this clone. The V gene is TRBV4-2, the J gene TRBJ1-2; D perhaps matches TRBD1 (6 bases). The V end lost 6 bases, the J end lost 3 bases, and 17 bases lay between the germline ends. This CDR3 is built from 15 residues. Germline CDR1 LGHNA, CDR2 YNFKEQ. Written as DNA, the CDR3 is TGTGCCAGCAGGCAACAGGGTCGGGGGGACTATGGCTACACCTTC. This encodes CASRQQGRGDYGYTF.

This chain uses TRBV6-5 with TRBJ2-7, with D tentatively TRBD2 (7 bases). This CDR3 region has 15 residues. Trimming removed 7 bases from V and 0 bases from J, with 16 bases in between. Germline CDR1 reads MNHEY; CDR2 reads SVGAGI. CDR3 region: CASKTKGGGSYEQYF. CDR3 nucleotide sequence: TGTGCCAGCAAGACCAAGGGGGGGGGCTCCTACGAGCAGTACTTC.

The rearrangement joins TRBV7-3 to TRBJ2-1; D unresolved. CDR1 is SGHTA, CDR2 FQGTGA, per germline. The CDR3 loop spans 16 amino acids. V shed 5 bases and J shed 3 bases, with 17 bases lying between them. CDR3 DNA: TGTGCCAGCAGCCCCTCTCTGGGCGCGATCTACAATGAGCAGTTCTTC. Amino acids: CASSPSLGAIYNEQFF.

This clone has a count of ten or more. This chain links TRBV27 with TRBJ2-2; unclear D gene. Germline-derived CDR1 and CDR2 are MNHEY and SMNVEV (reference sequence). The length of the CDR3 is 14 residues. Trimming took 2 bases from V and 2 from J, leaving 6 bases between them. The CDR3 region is CASSLVSNTGELFF. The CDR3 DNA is TGTGCCAGCAGTTTAGTTTCAAACACCGGGGAGCTGTTTTTT.

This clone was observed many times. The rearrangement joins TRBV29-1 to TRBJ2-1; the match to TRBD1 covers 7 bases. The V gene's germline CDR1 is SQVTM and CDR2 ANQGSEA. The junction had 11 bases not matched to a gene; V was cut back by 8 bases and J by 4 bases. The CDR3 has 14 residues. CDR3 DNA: TGCAGCACCCGACAGGGACCTACATACAATGAGCAGTTCTTC. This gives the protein CSTRQGPTYNEQFF.

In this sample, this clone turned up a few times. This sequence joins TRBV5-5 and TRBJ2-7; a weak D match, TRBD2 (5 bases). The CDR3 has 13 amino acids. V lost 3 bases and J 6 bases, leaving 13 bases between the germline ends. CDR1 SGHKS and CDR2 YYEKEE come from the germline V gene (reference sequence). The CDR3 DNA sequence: TGTGCCAGCAGCTGGGCAGAGGGAAGCGAGCAGTACTTC. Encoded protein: CASSWAEGSEQYF. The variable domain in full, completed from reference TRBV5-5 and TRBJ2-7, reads DAGVTQSPTHLIKTRGQQVTLRCSPISGHKSVSWYQQVLGQGPQFIFQYYEKEERGRGNFPDRFSARQFPNYSSELNVNALLLGDSALYLCASSWAEGSEQYFGPGTRLTVT.

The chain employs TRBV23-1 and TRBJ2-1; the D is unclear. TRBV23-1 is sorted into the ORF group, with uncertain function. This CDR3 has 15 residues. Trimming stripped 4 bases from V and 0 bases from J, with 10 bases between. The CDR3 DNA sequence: TGCGCCAGCAGTCCTCGTCCTAGCTCCTACAATGAGCAGTTCTTC. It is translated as CASSPRPSSYNEQFF.

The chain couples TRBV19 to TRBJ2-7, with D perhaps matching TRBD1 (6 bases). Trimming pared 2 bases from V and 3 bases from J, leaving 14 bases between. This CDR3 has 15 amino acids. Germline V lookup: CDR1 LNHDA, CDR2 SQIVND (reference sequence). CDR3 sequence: CASSIIRTALYEQYF. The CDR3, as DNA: TGTGCCAGTAGTATAATTCGGACAGCACTCTACGAGCAGTACTTC.

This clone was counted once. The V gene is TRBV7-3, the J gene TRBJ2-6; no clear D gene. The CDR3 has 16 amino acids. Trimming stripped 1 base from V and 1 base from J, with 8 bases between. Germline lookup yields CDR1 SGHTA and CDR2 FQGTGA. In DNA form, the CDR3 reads TGTGCCAGCAGCTTAAGAACCGAGTCTGGGGCCAACGTCCTGACTTTC. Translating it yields CASSLRTESGANVLTF.

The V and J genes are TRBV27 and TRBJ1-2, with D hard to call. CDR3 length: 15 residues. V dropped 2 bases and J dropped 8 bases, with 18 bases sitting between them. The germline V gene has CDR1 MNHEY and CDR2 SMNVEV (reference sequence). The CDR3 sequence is CASSLGALAGWGYTF. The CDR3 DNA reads TGTGCCAGCAGTTTAGGAGCTTTGGCTGGTTGGGGCTACACCTTC.

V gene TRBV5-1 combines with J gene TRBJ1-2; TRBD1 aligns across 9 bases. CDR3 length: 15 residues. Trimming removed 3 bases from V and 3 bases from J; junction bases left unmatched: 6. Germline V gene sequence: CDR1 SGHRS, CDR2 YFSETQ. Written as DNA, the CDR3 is TGCGCCAGCAGCTGGACAGGGGTAGGGGACTATGGCTACACCTTC. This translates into CASSWTGVGDYGYTF. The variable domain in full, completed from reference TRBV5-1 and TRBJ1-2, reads KAGVTQTPRYLIKTRGQQVTLSCSPISGHRSVSWYQQTPGQGLQFLFEYFSETQRNKGNFPGRFSGRQFSNSRSEMNVSTLELGDSALYLCASSWTGVGDYGYTFGSGTRLTVV.

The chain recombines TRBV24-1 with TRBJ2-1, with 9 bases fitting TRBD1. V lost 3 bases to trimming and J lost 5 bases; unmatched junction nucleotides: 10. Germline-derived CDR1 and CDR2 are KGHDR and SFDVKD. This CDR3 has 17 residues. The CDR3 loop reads CATSDPAGTGPDNEQFF. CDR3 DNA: TGTGCCACCAGTGATCCCGCGGGGACAGGGCCCGACAATGAGCAGTTCTTC.

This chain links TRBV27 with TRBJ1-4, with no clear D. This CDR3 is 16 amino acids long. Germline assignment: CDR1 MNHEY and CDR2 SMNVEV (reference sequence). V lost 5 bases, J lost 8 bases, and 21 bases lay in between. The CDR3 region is CASSPKGGVRAEKLFF. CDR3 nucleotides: TGTGCCAGCAGTCCTAAAGGCGGGGTACGGGCGGAAAAACTGTTTTTT. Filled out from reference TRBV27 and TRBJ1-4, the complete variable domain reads EAQVTQNPRYLITVTGKKLTVTCSQNMNHEYMSWYRQDPGLGLRQIYYSMNVEVTDKGDVPEGYKVSRKEKRNFPLILESPSPNQTSLYFCASSPKGGVRAEKLFFGSGTQLSVL.

This CDR3 is CASSPSGVANTGELFF. As DNA, the CDR3 is TGTGCCAGCAGCCCGTCGGGTGTCGCGAACACCGGGGAGCTGTTTTTT. This chain joins TRBV7-3 and TRBJ2-2; no clear D gene. Trimming removed 5 bases at V and 0 bases at J, with 13 bases between. From germline, CDR1 is SGHTA and CDR2 FQGTGA. The CDR3 length is 16 residues. Using reference TRBV7-3 and TRBJ2-2 for the parts outside the CDR3, the full variable domain is GAGVSQTPSNKVTEKGKYVELRCDPISGHTALYWYRQSLGQGPEFLIYFQGTGAADDSGLPNDRFFAVRPEGSVSTLKIQRTERGDSAVYLCASSPSGVANTGELFFGEGSRLTVL.

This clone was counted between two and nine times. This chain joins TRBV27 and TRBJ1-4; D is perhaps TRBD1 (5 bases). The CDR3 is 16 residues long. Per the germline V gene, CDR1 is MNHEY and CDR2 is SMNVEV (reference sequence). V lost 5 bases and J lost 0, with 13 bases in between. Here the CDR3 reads CASSPNIGATNEKLFF. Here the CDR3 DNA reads TGTGCCAGCAGTCCGAACATAGGGGCAACTAATGAAAAACTGTTTTTT.

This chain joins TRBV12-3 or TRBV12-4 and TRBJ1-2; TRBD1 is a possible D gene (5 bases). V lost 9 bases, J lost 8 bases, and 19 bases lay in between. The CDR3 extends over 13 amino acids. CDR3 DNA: TGTGCCAGTCTAGAAAACAGGTTGAGCGGCTACACCTTC. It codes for CASLENRLSGYTF.

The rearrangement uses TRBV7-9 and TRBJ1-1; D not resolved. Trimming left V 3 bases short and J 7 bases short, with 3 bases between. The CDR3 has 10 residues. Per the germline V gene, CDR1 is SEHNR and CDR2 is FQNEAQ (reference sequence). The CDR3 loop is CASSFGEAFF. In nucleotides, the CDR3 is TGTGCCAGCAGCTTCGGTGAAGCTTTCTTT.